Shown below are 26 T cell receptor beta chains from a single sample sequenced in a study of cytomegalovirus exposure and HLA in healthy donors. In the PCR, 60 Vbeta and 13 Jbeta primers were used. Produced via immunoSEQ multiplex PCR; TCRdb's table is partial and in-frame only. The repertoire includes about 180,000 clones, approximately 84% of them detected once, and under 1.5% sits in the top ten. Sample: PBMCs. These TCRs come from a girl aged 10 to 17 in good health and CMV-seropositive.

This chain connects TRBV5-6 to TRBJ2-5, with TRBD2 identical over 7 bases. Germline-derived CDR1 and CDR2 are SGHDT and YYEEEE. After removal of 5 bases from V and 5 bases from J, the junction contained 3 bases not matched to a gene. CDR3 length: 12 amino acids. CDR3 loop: CASSAGVETQYF. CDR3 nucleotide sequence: TGTGCCAGCAGTGCGGGGGTTGAGACCCAGTACTTC.

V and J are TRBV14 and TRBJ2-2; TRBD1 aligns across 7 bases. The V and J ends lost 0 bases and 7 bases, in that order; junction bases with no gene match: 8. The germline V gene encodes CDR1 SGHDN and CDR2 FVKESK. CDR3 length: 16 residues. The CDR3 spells CASSQDRTGADGELFF. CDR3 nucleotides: TGTGCCAGCAGCCAAGATCGTACAGGGGCGGACGGGGAGCTGTTTTTT.

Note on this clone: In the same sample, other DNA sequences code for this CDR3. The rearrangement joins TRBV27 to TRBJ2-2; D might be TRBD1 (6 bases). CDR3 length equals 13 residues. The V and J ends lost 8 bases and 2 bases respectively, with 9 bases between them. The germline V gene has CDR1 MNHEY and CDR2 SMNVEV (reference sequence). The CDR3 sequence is CASSRGNTGELFF. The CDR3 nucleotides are TGTGCCAGCTCCAGGGGCAACACCGGGGAGCTGTTTTTT.

In DNA form, the CDR3 reads TGTGCCAGCAGCTCTAATCAGCCCCAGCATTTT. Its protein is CASSSNQPQHF. The V call is TRBV5-8, the J call TRBJ1-5, with D unclear. This CDR3 region has 11 residues. Trimming removed 3 bases at V and 4 bases at J, with 2 bases between. The germline V gene has CDR1 SGHTS and CDR2 YDEGEE.

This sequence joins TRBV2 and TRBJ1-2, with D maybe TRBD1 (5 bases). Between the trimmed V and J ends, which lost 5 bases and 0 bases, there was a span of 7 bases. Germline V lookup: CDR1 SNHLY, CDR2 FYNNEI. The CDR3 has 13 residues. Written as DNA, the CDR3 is TGTGCCAGCAGTTCGGACACTAACTATGGCTACACCTTC. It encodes CASSSDTNYGYTF.

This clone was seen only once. The CDR3, as DNA: TGTGCCTGGGAAGGGACAGGGCAACGCTCACCCCTCCACTTT. Its translation is CAWEGTGQRSPLHF. The chain links TRBV30 to TRBJ1-6; 9 bases line up with TRBD1. In germline, CDR1 is GTSNPN, CDR2 SVGIG (reference sequence). The ends lost 5 bases at V and 10 bases at J; junction bases unmatched: 9. The length of the CDR3 is 14 residues. The complete variable domain, with remaining parts taken from reference TRBV30 and TRBJ1-6, reads SQTIHQWPATLVQPVGSPLSLECTVEGTSNPNLYWYRQAAGRGLQLLFYSVGIGQISSEVPQNLSASRPQDRQFILSSKKLLLSDSGFYLCAWEGTGQRSPLHFGNGTRLTVT.

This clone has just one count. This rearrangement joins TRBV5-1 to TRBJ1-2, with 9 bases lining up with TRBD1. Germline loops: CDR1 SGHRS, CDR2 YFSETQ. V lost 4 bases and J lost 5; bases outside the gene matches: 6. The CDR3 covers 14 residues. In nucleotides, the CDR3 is TGCGCCAGCAGCAGTACAGGGGGCGCTTATGGCTACACCTTC. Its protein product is CASSSTGGAYGYTF. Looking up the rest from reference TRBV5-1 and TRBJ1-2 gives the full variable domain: KAGVTQTPRYLIKTRGQQVTLSCSPISGHRSVSWYQQTPGQGLQFLFEYFSETQRNKGNFPGRFSGRQFSNSRSEMNVSTLELGDSALYLCASSSTGGAYGYTFGSGTRLTVV.

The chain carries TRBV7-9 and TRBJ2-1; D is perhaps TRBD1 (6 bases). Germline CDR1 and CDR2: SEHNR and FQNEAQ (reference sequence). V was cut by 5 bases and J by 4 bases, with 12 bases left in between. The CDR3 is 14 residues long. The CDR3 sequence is CASSNRTGYNEQFF. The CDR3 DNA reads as TGTGCCAGCAGCAACCGAACAGGGTACAATGAGCAGTTCTTC.

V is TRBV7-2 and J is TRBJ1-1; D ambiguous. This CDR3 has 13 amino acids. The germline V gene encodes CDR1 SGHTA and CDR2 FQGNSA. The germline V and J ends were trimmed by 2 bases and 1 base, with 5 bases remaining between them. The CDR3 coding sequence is TGTGCCAGCAGCTTACGAGGGAACACTGAAGCTTTCTTT. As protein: CASSLRGNTEAFF.

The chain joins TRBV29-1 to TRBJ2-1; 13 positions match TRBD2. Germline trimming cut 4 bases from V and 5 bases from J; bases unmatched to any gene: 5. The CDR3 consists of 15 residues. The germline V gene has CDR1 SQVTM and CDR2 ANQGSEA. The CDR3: CSVVSGLAGNNEQFF. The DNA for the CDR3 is TGCAGCGTTGTCTCGGGACTAGCGGGAAACAATGAGCAGTTCTTC.

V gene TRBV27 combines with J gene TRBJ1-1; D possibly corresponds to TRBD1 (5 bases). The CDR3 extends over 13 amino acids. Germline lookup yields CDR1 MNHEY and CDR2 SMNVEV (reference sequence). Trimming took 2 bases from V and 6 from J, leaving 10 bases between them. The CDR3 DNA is TGTGCCAGCAGTTTAGGTAGGGGCTCTGAAGCTTTCTTT. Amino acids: CASSLGRGSEAFF.

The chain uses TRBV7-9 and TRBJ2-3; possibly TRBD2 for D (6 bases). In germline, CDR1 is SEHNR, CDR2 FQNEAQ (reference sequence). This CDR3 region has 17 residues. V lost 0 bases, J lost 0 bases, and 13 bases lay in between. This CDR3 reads CASSLAGLAVSTDTQYF. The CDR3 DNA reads TGTGCCAGCAGCTTAGCGGGTTTAGCGGTGAGCACAGATACGCAGTATTTT.

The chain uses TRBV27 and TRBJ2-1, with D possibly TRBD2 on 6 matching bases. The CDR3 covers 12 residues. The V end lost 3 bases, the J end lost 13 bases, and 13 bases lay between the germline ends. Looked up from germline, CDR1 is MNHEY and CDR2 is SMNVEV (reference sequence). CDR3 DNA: TGTGCCAGCAGTTTTCTAGCGTCCGCTCAGTTCTTC. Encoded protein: CASSFLASAQFF.

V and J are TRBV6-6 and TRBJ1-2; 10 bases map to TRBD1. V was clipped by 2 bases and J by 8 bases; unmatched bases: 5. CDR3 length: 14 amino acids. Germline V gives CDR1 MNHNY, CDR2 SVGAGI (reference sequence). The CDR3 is CASSYEGQGMGYTF. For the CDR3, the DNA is TGTGCCAGCAGTTACGAGGGACAGGGGATGGGCTACACCTTC.

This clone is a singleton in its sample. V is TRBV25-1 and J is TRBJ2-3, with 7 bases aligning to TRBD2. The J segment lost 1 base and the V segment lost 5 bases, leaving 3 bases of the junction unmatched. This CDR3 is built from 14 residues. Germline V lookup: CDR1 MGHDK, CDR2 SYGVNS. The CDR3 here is CASSSGLGTDTQYF. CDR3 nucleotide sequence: TGTGCCAGCAGTTCCGGACTAGGCACAGATACGCAGTATTTT.

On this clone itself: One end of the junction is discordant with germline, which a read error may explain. CDR3 sequence (DNA): TGTACCAGTAAACCGCGGACAGGCTACAATGAGCAGTTCTTC. Protein sequence: CTSKPRTGYNEQFF. The chain combines TRBV19 with TRBJ2-1, with 7 bases fitting TRBD1. The CDR3 contains 14 residues. Germline CDR1 is LNHDA and CDR2 is SQIVND (reference sequence).

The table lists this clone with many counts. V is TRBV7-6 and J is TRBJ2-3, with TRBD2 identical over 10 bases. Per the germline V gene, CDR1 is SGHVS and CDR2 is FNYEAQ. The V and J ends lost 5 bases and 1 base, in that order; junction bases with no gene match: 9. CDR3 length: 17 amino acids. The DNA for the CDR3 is TGTGCCAGCAGCCCCGTTGGAGGGACTAGCGGCACAGATACGCAGTATTTT. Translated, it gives CASSPVGGTSGTDTQYF.

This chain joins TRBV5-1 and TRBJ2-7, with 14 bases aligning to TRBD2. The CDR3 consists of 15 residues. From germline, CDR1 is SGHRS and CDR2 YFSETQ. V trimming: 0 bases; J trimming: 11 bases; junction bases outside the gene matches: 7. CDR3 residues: CASSLAGTSGGLEYF. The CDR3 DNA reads TGCGCCAGCAGCTTGGCCGGGACTAGCGGGGGTTTGGAGTACTTC. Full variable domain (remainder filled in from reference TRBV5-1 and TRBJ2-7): KAGVTQTPRYLIKTRGQQVTLSCSPISGHRSVSWYQQTPGQGLQFLFEYFSETQRNKGNFPGRFSGRQFSNSRSEMNVSTLELGDSALYLCASSLAGTSGGLEYFGPGTRLTVT.

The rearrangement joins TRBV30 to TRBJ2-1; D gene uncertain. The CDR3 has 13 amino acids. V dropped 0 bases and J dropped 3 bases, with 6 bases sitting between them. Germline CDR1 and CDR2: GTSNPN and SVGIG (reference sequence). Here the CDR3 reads CAWSVLNYNEQFF. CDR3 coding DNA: TGTGCCTGGAGTGTACTAAACTACAATGAGCAGTTCTTC.

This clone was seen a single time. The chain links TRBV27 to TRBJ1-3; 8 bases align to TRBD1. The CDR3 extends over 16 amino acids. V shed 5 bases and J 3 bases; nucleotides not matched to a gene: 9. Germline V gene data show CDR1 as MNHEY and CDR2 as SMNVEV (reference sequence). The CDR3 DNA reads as TGTGCCAGCAGTCTCACTTACACAGGGGGTGGAAACACCATATATTTT. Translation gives CASSLTYTGGGNTIYF.

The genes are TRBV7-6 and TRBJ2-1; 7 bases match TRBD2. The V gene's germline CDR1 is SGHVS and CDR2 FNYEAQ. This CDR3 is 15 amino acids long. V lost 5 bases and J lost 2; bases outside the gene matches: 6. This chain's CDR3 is CASSPASGPYNEQFF. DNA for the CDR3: TGTGCCAGCAGCCCAGCTAGCGGACCCTACAATGAGCAGTTCTTC.

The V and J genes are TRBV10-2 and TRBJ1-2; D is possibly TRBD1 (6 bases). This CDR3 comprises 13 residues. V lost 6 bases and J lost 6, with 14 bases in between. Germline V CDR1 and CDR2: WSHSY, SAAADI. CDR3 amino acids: CASSLDRPHGYTF. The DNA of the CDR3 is TGCGCCAGCAGCTTAGACAGGCCCCATGGCTACACCTTC.

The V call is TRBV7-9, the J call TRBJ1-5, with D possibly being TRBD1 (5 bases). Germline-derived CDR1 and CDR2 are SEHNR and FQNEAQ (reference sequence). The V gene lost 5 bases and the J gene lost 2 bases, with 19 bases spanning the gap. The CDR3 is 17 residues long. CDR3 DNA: TGTGCCAGCAGCCTCCCCCCGGTCGGAGGGGGCAATCAGCCCCAGCATTTT. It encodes CASSLPPVGGGNQPQHF.

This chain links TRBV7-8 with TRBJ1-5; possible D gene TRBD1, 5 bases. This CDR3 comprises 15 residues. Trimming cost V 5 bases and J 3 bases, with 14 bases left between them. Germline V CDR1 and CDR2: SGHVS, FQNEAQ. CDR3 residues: CASSIRTGINQPQHF. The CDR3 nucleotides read TGTGCCAGCAGCATCCGTACAGGAATCAATCAGCCCCAGCATTTT. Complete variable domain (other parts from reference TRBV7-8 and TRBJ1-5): GAGVSQSPRYKVAKRGQDVALRCDPISGHVSLFWYQQALGQGPEFLTYFQNEAQLDKSGLPSDRFFAERPEGSVSTLKIQRTQQEDSAVYLCASSIRTGINQPQHFGDGTRLSIL.

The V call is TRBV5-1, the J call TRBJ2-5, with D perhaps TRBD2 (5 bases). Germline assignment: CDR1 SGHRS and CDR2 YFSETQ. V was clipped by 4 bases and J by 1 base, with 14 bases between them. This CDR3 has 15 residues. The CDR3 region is CASSRTGRVQETQYF. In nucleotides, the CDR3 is TGCGCCAGCAGCCGGACTGGTAGAGTCCAAGAGACCCAGTACTTC.

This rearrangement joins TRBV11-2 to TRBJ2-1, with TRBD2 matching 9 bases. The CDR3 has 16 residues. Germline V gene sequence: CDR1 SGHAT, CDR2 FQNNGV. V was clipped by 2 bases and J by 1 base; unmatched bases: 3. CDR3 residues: CASSLMLAGSYNEQFF. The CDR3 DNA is TGTGCCAGCAGCTTAATGCTAGCGGGATCCTACAATGAGCAGTTCTTC.